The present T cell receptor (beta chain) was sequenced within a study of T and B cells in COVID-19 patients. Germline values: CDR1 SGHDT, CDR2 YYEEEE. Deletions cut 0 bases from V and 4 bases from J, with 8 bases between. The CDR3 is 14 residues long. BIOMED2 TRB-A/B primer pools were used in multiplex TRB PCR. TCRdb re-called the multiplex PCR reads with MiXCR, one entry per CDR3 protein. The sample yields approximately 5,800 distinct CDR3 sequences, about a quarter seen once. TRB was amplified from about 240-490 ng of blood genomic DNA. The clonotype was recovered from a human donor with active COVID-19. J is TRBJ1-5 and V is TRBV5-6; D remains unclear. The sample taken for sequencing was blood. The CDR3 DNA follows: TGTGCCAGCAGCTTGGCCGCGGGTAATCAGCCCCAGCATTTT. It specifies CASSLAAGNQPQHF.